This T cell receptor (beta chain) is drawn from a study of CD4 T cells in relation to SARS-CoV-2 and coronaviruses. At the level of the study: PBMCs were cultured with antigen for roughly 11 days before TCR beta sequencing.

Study-wide results and caveats: No crossreactivity against non-spike viral proteins was tested here.

Produced via immunoSEQ multiplex PCR; TCRdb's table is partial and in-frame only. Here the sample spans 30,000 to 40,000 clones, over 75% being singletons. 9.4 x 10^4 or so naive or memory CD4+ cells were cultured with CEF peptides for approximately 11 days. From germline, CDR1 is MNHEY and CDR2 SVGEGT. The CDR3 contains 12 residues. The junction had 1 base not matched to a gene; V was cut back by 5 bases and J by 7 bases. Details on this clone: Its antigen is currently unknown.

The chain couples TRBV6-2 or TRBV6-3 to TRBJ2-2; 7 nucleotides align to TRBD2. This TCR came from an adult with COVID-19. The sequencing input was memory CD4+ T cells from PBMCs, cultured in vitro. CDR3 in amino acids: CASSGGVGELFF. DNA for the CDR3: TGTGCCAGCAGTGGGGGGGTCGGGGAGCTGTTTTTT.